This TCR beta chain was documented in a study of shared clonotypes between healthy human individuals. Overall study: With ages of 18 to 49, the donors were a couple of women and a few men. Overall study results and limits: On the whole, naive subsets had larger estimated richness than memory subsets had. Despite large depth, rarefaction showed incomplete sorted-subset sequencing.

Worth noting for this clone: What it binds is not known.

Per the germline V gene, CDR1 is SGHRS and CDR2 is YFSETQ. V lost 1 base and J 6 bases, leaving 14 bases between the germline ends. The CDR3 has 15 amino acids. Assay used: immunoSEQ multiplex PCR; TCRdb lists only in-frame clones, some missing. There are over 1.5 million clones in the sample; 95% to 99% occur only once, and around 0.45% lies in the top ten. This chain connects TRBV5-1 to TRBJ1-5; D may be TRBD1 (5 bases). This clonotype was obtained from a man aged 30 to 45 in good health. The sequencing input was naive CD4+ T cells sorted from blood. Indicated subset: CD45RA+ positively selected. The CDR3 region is CASSLRGGAGQPQHF. In nucleotides, the CDR3 is TGCGCCAGCAGCTTGCGGGGTGGGGCCGGTCAGCCCCAGCATTTT.